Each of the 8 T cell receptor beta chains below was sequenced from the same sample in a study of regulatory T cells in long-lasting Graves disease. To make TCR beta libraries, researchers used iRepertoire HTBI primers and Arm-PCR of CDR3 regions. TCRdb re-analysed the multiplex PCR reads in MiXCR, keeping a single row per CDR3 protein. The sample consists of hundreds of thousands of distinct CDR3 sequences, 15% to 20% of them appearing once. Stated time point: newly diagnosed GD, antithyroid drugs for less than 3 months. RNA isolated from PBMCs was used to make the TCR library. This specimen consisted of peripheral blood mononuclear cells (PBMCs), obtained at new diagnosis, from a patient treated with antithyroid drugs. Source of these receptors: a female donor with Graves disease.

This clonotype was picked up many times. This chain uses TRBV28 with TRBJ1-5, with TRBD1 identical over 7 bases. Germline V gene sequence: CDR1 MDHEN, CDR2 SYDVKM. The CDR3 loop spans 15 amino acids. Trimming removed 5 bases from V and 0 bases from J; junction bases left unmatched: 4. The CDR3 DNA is TGTGCCAGCAGTGACAGGGACCATAGCAATCAGCCCCAGCATTTT. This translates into CASSDRDHSNQPQHF.

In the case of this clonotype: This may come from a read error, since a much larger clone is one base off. The CDR3, as DNA: TGCAGTGCTGGCCGATTTCCGGGACAGAGTTACAACGAGCAGTACTTC. This codes for CSAGRFPGQSYNEQYF. The chain employs TRBV20-1 and TRBJ2-7, with 7 bases aligning to TRBD1. CDR1 and CDR2 (germline): DFQATT, SNEGSKA (reference sequence). V lost 5 bases, J lost 5 bases, and 18 bases stayed unmatched. The CDR3 loop spans 16 amino acids.

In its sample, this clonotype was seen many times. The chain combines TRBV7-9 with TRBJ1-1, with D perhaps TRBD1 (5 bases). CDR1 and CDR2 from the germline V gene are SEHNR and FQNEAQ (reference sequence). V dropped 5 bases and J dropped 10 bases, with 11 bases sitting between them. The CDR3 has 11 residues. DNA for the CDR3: TGTGCCAGCAGCAATGGGGGATCAGCTTTCTTT. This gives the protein CASSNGGSAFF.

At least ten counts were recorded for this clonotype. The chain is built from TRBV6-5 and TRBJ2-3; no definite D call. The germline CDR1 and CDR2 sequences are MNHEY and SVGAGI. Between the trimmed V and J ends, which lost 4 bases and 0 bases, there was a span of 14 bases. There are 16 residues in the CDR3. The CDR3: CASSSLRGSSTDTQYF. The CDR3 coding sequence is TGTGCCAGCAGTTCGCTCCGTGGTTCTAGCACAGATACGCAGTATTTT.

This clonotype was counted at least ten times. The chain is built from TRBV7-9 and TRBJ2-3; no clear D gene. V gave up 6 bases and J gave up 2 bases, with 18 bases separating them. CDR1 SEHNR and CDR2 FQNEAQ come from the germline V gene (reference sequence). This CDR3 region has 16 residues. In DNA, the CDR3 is TGTGCCAGCAGTTCTTGGTCGGCAGTTACCACAGATACGCAGTATTTT. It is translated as CASSSWSAVTTDTQYF.

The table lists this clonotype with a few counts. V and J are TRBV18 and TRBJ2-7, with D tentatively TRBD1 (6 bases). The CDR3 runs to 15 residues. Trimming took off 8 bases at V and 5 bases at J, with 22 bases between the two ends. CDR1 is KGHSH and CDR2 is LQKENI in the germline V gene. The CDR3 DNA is TGTGCCAGCGCCTCACAAAGGGGGTACGCGGACGAGCAGTACTTC. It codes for CASASQRGYADEQYF.

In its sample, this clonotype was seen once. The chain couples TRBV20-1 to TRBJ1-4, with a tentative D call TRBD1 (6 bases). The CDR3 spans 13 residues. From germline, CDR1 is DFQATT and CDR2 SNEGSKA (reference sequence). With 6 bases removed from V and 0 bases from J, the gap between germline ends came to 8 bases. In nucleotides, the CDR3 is TGCAGTGCCGGACAGTCAACTAATGAAAAACTGTTTTTT. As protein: CSAGQSTNEKLFF.

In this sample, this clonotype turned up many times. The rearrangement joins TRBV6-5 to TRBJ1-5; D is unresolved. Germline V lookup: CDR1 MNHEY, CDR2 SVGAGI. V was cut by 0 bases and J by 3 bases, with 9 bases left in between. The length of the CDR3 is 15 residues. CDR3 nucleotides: TGTGCCAGCAGTTACTCCCCCGGAGTCAATCAGCCCCAGCATTTT. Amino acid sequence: CASSYSPGVNQPQHF.